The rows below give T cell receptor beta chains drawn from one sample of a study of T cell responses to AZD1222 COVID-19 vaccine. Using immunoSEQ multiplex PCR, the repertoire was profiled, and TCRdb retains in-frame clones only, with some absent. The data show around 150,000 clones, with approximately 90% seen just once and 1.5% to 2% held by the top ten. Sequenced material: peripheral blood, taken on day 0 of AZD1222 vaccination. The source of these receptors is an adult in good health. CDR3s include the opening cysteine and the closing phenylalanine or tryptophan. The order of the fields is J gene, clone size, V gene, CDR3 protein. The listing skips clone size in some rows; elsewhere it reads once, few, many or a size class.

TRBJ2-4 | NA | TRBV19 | CASSLGSGTGNIQYF
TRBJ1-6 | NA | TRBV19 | CASSPRSSNSYNSPLHF
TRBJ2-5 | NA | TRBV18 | CASSPPAQETQYF
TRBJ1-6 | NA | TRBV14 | CASSQDVPLAGGLNSPLHF
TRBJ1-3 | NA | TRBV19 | CASSPGQVAGTIYF
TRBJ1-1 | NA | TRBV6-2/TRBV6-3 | CASSYRARDALPAFF
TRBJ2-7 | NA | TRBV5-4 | CASSLAFGDYEQYF
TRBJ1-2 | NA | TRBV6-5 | CASSYRTGVEGYTF
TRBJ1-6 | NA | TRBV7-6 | CASSSQGPGNSPLHF
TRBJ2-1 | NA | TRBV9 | CASSVYGLGARWQFF
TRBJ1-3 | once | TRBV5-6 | CASTRPGNTIYF
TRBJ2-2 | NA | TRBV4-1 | CASSQSQGDGELFF
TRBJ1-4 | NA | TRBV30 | CAMDRSLSEKLFF
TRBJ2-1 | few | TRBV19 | CASSPLPEDEQFF
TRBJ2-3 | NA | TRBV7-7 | CASSSGGTSTDTQYF
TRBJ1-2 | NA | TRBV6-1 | CASSEGLLGNWGNGYTF
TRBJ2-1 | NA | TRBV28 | CASSPLSGLAGNEQFF
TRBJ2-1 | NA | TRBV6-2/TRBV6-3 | CASSYSTSSEQFF
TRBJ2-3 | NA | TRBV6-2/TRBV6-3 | CASSNTDTQYF
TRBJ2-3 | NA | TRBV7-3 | CASSLSGDRECYF
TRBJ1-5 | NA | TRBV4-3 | CASSQDGTGRGQPQHF
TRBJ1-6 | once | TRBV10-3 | CAIKETGDNSPLHF
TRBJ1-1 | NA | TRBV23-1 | CASSLPRQGGSDTEAFF
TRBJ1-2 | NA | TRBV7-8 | CASRMTGSGYTF
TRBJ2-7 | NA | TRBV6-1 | CASSDRDSIIYEQYF
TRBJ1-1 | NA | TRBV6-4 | CASRAPEGLTEAFF
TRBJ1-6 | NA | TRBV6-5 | CASSYSERGDNSPLHF
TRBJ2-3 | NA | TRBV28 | CASRPGTGSSDTQYF
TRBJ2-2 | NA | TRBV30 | CAWAPAATGELFF
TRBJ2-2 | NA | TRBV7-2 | CASSFPFSTGELFF
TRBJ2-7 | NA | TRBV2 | CASSEFGRTGGYEQYF
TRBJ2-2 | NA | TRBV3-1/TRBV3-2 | CASSQEVQNTGELFF
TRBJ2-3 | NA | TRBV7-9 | CASSLSTDTQYF
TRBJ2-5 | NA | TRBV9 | CASSPTGGWETQYF
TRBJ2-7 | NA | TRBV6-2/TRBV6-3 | CASSNRVREQYF
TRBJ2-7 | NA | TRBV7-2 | CASSLEGGNSFYEQYF
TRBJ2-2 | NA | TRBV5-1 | CASSLRDSATGELFF
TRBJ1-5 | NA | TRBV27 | CASSPRWRVNQPQHF
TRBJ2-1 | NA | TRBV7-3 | CASSAGTSEYNEQFF
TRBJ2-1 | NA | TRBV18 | CASSPGLGTAYNEQFF
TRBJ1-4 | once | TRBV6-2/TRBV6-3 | CASRPPGATNEKLFF
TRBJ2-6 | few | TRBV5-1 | CASSSSTATSGANVLTF
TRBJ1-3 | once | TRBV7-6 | CASSLSLGNTIYF
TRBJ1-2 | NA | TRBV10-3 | CAISERGGQGDGFGYGYTF
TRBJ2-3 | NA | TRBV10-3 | CAIMNSPLAAGLAGGPRF
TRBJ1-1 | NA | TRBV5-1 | CASKAQINSNTEAFF
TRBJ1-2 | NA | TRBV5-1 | CASSSLTENYGYTF
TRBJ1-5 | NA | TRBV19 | CASSVEGNQPQHF
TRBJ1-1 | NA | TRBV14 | CASSQTGVRAFF
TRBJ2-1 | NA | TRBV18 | CASSPGQLGRRWLNEQFF
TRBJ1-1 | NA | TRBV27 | CASSLDPDRRAFF
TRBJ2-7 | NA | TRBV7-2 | CASSLLWDKGYEQYF
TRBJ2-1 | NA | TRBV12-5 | CASGLVHGGSSHNEQFF
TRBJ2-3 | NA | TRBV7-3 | CASSSGLAGGADTQYF
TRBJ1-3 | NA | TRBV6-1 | CASSEGGSGNTIYF
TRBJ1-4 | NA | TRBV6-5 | CASSPGTGYKLFF
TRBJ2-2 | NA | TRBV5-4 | CASSAGTSGGTGELFF
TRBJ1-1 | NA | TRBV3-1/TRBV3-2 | CASSQGGGGAFF
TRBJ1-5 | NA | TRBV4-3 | CASSPRLGSYSNQPQHF
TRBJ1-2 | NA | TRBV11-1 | CASSPTTGPDYTF